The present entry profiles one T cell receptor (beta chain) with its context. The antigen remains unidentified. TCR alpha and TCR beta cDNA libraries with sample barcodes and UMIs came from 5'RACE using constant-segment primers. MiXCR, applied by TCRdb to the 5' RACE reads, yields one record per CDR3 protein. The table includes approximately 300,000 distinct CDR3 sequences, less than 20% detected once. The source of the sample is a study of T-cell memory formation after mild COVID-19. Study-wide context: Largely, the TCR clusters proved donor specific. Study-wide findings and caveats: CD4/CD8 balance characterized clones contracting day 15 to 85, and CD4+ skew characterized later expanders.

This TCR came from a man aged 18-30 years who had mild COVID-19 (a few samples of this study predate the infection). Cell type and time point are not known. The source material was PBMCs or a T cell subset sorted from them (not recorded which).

CDR3 DNA: TGTGCCAGCAGCCCCCAGGGACTGAACACCGGGGAGCTGTTTTTT. Protein product: CASSPQGLNTGELFF. The chain combines TRBV7-2 with TRBJ2-2, with TRBD2 as a possible D gene (6 bases). Trimming removed 5 bases at V and 1 base at J, with 11 bases between. The CDR3 is 15 amino acids. The germline V gene encodes CDR1 SGHTA and CDR2 FQGNSA.